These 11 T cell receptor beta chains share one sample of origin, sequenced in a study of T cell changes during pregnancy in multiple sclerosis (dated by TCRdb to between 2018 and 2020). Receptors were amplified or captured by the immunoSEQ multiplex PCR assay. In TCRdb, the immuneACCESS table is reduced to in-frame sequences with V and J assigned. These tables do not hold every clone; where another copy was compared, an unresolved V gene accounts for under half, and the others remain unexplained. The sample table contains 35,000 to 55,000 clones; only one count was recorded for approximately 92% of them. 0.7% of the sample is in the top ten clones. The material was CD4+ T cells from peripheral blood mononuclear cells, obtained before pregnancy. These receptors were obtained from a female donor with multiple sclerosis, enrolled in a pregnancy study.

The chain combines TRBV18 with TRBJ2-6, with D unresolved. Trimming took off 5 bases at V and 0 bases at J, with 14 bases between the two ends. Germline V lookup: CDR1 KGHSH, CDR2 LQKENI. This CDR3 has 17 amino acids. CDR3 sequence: CASSSRLPPSGANVLTF. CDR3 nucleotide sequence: TGTGCCAGCTCAAGCAGGTTACCCCCCTCTGGGGCCAACGTCCTGACTTTC.

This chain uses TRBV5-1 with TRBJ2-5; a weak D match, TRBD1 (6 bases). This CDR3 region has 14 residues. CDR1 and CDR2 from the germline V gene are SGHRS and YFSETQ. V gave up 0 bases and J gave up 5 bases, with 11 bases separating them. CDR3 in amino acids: CASSLGNGQETQYF. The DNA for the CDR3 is TGCGCCAGCAGCTTGGGGAATGGACAGGAGACCCAGTACTTC.

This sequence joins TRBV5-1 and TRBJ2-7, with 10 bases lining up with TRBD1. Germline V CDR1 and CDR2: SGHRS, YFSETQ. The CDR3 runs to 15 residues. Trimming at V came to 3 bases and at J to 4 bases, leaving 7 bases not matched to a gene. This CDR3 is CASSWSGTGAYEQYF. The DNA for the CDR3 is TGCGCCAGCAGCTGGTCCGGGACAGGGGCGTACGAGCAGTACTTC.

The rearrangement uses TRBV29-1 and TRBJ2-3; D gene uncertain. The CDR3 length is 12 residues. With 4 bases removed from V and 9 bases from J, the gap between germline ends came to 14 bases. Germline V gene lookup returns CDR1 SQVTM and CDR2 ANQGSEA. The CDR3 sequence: CSVALPHGTQYF. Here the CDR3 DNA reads TGCAGCGTTGCCCTACCTCACGGGACGCAGTATTTT.

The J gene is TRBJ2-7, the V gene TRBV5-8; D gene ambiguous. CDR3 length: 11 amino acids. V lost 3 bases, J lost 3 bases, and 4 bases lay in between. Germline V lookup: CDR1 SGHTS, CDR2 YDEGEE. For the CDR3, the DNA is TGTGCCAGCAGCTCCCACTACGAGCAGTACTTC. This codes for CASSSHYEQYF. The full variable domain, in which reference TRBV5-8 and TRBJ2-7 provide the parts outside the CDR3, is EAGVTQSPTHLIKTRGQQATLRCSPISGHTSVYWYQQALGLGLQFLLWYDEGEERNRGNFPPRFSGRQFPNYSSELNVNALELEDSALYLCASSSHYEQYFGPGTRLTVT.

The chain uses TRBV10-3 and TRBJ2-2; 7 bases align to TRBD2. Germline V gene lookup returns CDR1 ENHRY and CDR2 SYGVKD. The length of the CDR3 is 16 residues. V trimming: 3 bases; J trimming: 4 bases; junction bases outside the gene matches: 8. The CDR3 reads CAISDSAGRGTGELFF. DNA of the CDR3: TGTGCCATCAGTGACTCAGCAGGGAGGGGCACCGGGGAGCTGTTTTTT.

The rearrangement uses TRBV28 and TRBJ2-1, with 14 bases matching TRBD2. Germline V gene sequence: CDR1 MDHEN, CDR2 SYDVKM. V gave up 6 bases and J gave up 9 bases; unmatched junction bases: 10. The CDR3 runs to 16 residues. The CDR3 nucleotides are TGTGCCAGCAGGAGAAGACTAGCGGGAGGGCATAGTGAGCAGTTCTTC. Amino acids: CASRRRLAGGHSEQFF.

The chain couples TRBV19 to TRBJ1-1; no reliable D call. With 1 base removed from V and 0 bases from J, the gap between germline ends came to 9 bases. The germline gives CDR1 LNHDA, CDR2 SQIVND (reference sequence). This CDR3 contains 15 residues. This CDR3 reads CASSIVGRMNTEAFF. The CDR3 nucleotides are TGTGCCAGTAGTATAGTTGGGAGAATGAACACTGAAGCTTTCTTT.

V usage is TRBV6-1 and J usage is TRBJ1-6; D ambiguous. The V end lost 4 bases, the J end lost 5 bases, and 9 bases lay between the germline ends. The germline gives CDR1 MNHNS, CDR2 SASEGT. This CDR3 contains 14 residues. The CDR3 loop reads CASSVATNNSPLHF. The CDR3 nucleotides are TGTGCCAGCAGTGTGGCAACTAATAATTCACCCCTCCACTTT.

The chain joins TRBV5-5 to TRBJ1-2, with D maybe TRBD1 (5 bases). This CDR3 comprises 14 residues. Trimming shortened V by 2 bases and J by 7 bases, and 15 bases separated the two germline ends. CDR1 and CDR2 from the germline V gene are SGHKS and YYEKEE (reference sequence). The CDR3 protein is CASSFQSGSAGYTF. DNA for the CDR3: TGTGCCAGCAGCTTTCAGTCAGGGTCGGCTGGCTACACCTTC. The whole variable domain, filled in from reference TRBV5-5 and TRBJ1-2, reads DAGVTQSPTHLIKTRGQQVTLRCSPISGHKSVSWYQQVLGQGPQFIFQYYEKEERGRGNFPDRFSARQFPNYSSELNVNALLLGDSALYLCASSFQSGSAGYTFGSGTRLTVV.

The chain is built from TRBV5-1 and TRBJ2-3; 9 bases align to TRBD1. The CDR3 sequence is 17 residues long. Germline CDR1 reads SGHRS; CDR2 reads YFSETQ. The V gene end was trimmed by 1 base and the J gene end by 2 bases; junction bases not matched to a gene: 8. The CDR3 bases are TGCGCCAGCAGCTTGTCGGCTGGGACAGGGTTCACAGATACGCAGTATTTT. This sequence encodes CASSLSAGTGFTDTQYF.